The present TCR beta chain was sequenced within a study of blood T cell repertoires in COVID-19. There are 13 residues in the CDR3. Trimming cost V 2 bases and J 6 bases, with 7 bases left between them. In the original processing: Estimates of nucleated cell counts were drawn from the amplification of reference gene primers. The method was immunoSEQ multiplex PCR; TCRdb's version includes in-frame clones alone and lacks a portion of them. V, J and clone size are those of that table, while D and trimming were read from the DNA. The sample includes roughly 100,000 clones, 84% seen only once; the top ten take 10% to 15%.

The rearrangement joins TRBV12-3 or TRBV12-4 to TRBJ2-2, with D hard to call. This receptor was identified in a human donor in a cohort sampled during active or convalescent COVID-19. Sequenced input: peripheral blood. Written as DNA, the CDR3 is TGTGCCAGCAGTTTATGGCAACCCGGGGAGCTGTTTTTT. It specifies CASSLWQPGELFF.